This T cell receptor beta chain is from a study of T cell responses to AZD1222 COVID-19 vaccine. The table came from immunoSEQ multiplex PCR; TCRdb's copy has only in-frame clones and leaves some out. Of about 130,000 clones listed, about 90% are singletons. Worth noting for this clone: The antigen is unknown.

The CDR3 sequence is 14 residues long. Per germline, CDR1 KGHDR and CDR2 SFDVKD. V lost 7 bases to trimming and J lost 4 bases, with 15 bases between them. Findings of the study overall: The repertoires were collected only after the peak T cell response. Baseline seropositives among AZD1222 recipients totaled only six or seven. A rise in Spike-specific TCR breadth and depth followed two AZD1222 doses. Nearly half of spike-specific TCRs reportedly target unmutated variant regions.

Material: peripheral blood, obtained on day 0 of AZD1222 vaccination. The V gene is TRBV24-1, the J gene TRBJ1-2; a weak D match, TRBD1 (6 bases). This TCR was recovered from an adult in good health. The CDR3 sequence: CATSEIQGSYGYTF. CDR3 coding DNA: TGTGCCACCAGCGAGATACAGGGCTCCTATGGCTACACCTTC.